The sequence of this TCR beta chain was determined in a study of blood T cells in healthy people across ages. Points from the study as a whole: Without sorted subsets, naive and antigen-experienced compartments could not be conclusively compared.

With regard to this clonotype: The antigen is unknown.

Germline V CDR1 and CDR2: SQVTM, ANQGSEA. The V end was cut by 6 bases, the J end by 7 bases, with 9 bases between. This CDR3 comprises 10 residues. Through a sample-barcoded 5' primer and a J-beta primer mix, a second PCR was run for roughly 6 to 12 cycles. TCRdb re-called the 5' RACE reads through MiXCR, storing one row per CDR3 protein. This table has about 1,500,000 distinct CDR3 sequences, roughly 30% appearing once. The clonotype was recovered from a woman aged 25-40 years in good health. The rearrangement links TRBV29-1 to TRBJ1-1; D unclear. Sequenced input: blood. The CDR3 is CSVASIEAFF. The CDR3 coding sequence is TGCAGCGTCGCAAGCATTGAAGCTTTCTTT. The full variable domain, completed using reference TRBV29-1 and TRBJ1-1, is SAVISQKPSRDICQRGTSLTIQCQVDSQVTMMFWYRQQPGQSLTLIATANQGSEATYESGFVIDKFPISRPNLTFSTLTVSNMSPEDSSIYLCSVASIEAFFGQGTRLTVV.